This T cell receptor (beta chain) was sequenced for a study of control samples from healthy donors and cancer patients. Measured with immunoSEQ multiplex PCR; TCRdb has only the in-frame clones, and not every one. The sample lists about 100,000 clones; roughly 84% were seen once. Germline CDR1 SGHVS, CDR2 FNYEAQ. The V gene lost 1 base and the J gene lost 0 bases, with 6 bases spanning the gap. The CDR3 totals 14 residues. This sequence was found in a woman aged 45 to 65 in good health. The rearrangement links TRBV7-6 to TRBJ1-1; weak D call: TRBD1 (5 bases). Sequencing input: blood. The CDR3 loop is CASSLGQLNTEAFF. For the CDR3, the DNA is TGTGCCAGCAGCTTAGGACAGTTGAACACTGAAGCTTTCTTT.